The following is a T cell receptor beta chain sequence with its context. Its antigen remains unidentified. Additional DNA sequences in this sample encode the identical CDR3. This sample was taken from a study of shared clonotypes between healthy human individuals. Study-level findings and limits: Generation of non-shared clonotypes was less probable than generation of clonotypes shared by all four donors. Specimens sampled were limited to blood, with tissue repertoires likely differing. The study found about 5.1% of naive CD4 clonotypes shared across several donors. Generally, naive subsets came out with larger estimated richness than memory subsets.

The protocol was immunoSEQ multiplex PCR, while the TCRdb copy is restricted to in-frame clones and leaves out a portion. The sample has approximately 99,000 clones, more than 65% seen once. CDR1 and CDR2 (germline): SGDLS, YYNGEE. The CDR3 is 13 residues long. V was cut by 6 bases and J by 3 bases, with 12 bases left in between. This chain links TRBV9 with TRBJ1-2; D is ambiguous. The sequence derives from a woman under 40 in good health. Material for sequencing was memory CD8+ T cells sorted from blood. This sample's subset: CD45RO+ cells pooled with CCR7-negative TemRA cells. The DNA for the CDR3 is TGTGCCAGCACTCTAGGAGGTGACTATGGCTACACCTTC. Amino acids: CASTLGGDYGYTF.